Listed below are T cell receptor beta chains from one sample, sequenced in a study of blood T cell repertoires in COVID-19. The data were produced by immunoSEQ multiplex PCR, yet TCRdb's version contains in-frame clones alone and is incomplete. Of about 250,000 clones in the sample, roughly 85% are singletons; the top ten hold around 3%. The sample comprised peripheral blood. Receptors originate from a woman under 40 with active or convalescent COVID-19. The CDR3 runs from the conserved cysteine through the conserved F or W. Each record gives: clone size, D gene, J gene, V gene, CDR3 DNA, CDR3 protein. The D gene is left open where the match is weak. Size tells how often a clone was seen (once, few, many) or the class of an expanded clone, and some rows leave it out.

. TRBD2 TRBJ2-1 TRBV3-1/TRBV3-2 TGTGCCAGCAGCCCCCTAGCGGGGGCCTTTAATGAGCAGTTCTTC CASSPLAGAFNEQFF
. TRBD2 TRBJ2-3 TRBV3-1/TRBV3-2 TGTGCCAGCAGCCAACGGTCGACAGCGGGGAGCACAGATACGCAGTATTTT CASSQRSTAGSTDTQYF
. . TRBJ2-7 TRBV27 TGTGCCAGCAGTTTTCCGCCGACACCCCACTCCTACGAGCAGTACTTC CASSFPPTPHSYEQYF
. TRBD1 TRBJ1-1 TRBV27 TGTGCCAGCAGTCGAATCTCACAGGGGGCTGAAGCTTTCTTT CASSRISQGAEAFF
. TRBD1 TRBJ2-7 TRBV13 TGTGCCAGCAGCCTAGGGACAGGGAACCTCTACGAGCAGTACTTC CASSLGTGNLYEQYF
. . TRBJ2-1 TRBV4-2 TGTGCCAGCAGCCAAGATCTGGGCGAAGAGAAGCAGTTCTTC CASSQDLGEEKQFF
. TRBD2 TRBJ2-1 TRBV27 TGTGCCAGCAGAGGCGGGGGTGTCAATGAGCAGTTCTTC CASRGGGVNEQFF
once TRBD1 TRBJ2-3 TRBV5-6 TGTGCCAGCAGCACTCGGACAGGGTCCTACACAGATACGCAGTATTTT CASSTRTGSYTDTQYF
. . TRBJ1-2 TRBV3-1/TRBV3-2 TGTGCCAGCAGCCAAAAGCCCGTCCTTAACTATGGCTACACCTTC CASSQKPVLNYGYTF
. . TRBJ1-1 TRBV27 TGTGCCAGCAGTTTATTCCAGGGGCTCCTTACCACTGAAGCTTTCTTT CASSLFQGLLTTEAFF
. . TRBJ2-1 TRBV12-2 TGTGCAAGTCGCTTACCGATAAACAGGTGCCGGAACAATGAGCAGTTCTTC CASRLPINRCRNNEQFF
. . TRBJ2-2 TRBV6-5 TGTGCCAGCAGGCGGCCGAACGGGGAGCTGTTTTTT CASRRPNGELFF
. . TRBJ2-7 TRBV2 TGTGCCAGCAGTTTACGAACAGGGCCCGGGCAGTACTTC CASSLRTGPGQYF
. . TRBJ1-2 TRBV11-2 TGTGCCAGCAGCTTAGATGGGCGGGTGAAAGACTATGGCTACACCTTC CASSLDGRVKDYGYTF
few . TRBJ1-2 TRBV14 TGTGCCAGCAGCCTTCCCGGGAACCCCGCCTACACCTTC CASSLPGNPAYTF
. . TRBJ2-2 TRBV28 TGTGCCAGCAGTGCAGCCGGGGAGCTGTTTTTT CASSAAGELFF
many . TRBJ2-5 TRBV6-5 TGTGCCAGCAGAAGAAGCGGGCAAGAGACCCAGTACTTC CASRRSGQETQYF
. TRBD1 TRBJ1-6 TRBV5-1 TGCGCCAGCAGCCCACAGGGGGGGTATAATTCACCCCTCCACTTT CASSPQGGYNSPLHF
. . TRBJ1-3 TRBV3-1/TRBV3-2 TGTGCCAGCAGTCCTTACAGGGATACTGGAAACACCATATATTTT CASSPYRDTGNTIYF
. . TRBJ1-2 TRBV7-2 TGTGCCAGCAGCTCCAAGGGACTGACATATGGCTACACCTTC CASSSKGLTYGYTF
few TRBD1 TRBJ1-4 TRBV7-2 TGTGCCAGCAGCTACGCGGACAGGGTAAAAGAAAAACTGTTTTTT CASSYADRVKEKLFF
. . TRBJ1-4 TRBV27 TGTGCCAGCGAAAACAGTCCTAAGCATCATAATGAAAAACTGTTTTTT CASENSPKHHNEKLFF
. TRBD1 TRBJ1-2 TRBV6-4 TGTGCCAGCAGTCCGGGACAGGATAACTATGGCTACACCTTC CASSPGQDNYGYTF
. . TRBJ1-4 TRBV10-3 TGTGCCATCAGGAACAGGGTGGATGAAAAACTGTTTTTT CAIRNRVDEKLFF
. . TRBJ1-6 TRBV6-5 TGTGCCAGCAGTCTGAGGACAGATTCACCCCTCCACTTT CASSLRTDSPLHF
. TRBD1 TRBJ1-4 TRBV9 TGTGCCAGCAGCTCCAACAGGGGCCTCGGGGAAAAACTGTTTTTT CASSSNRGLGEKLFF
. . TRBJ1-3 TRBV15 TGTGCCACCAGCAGAGCCCGAGGGGGGGCCCTCTCTGGAAACACCATATATTTT CATSRARGGALSGNTIYF
few . TRBJ1-1 TRBV7-9 TGTGCCAGCAGTTCAGAGGAGAGCACTGAAGCTTTCTTT CASSSEESTEAFF
. . TRBJ2-7 TRBV7-2 TGTGCCAGCAGCCCAGACCCCAGAGGGGAGCAGTACTTC CASSPDPRGEQYF
. . TRBJ1-1 TRBV7-2 TGTGCCAGCAGCTCCGAGTCGGACACTGAAGCTTTCTTT CASSSESDTEAFF
. . TRBJ1-4 TRBV28 TGTGCCAGCAGCCCGCCCCCAGGGTCTGAAGGTGAAAAACTGTTTTTT CASSPPPGSEGEKLFF
. TRBD1 TRBJ2-1 TRBV4-3 TGCGCCAGCAGCCAAGATGGACAGGGTGGCCGGGAGCAGTTCTTC CASSQDGQGGREQFF
. . TRBJ2-1 TRBV5-1 TGCGCCAGCAGCTCCCACGCGACCGGGACAACTGAGCAGTTCTTC CASSSHATGTTEQFF
. . TRBJ2-2 TRBV12-3/TRBV12-4 TGTGCCAGCACGTACACCGGGGAGCTGTTTTTT CASTYTGELFF
. . TRBJ1-4 TRBV7-2 TGTGCCAGCAGCTTAATGGGCCCCCTTGATGAAAAACTGTTTTTT CASSLMGPLDEKLFF
many TRBD1 TRBJ1-1 TRBV29-1 TGCAGCGTTGAAGGGACAGGAAATCAAGCTTTCTTT CSVEGTGNQAFF
. . TRBJ1-2 TRBV14 TGTGCCAGCAGCCAAGAGAGAGGTGGCTATGGCTACACCTTC CASSQERGGYGYTF
. TRBD1 TRBJ1-1 TRBV25-1 TGTGCCAGCAGCGACCCCACAGGGGGCGACACTGAAGCTTTCTTT CASSDPTGGDTEAFF
. TRBD2 TRBJ2-5 TRBV5-8 TGTGCCAGCAGACAGCGGGGGGAGGGAGAGACCCAGTACTTC CASRQRGEGETQYF
. TRBD1 TRBJ2-7 TRBV7-2 TGTGCCAGCAGCCAAATCGAGGGACAGAAGCAGTACTTC CASSQIEGQKQYF
. . TRBJ2-5 TRBV4-2 TGTGCCAGCAGCCCTTTTCCGGGAGACCAAGAGACCCAGTACTTC CASSPFPGDQETQYF
. TRBD1 TRBJ1-2 TRBV4-2 TGTGCCAGCAGCCAAGAAGTGGGACAGGGGGCGCGTAGCTACACCTTC CASSQEVGQGARSYTF
. TRBD2 TRBJ2-7 TRBV19 TGTGCCAGTAGTGAAGGGAGGGGACGCGTGCTCTACGAGCAGTACTTC CASSEGRGRVLYEQYF
. . TRBJ2-4 TRBV2 TGTGCCAGCCACCCCGGACTAGCCAAAAACATTCAGTACTTC CASHPGLAKNIQYF
. . TRBJ1-2 TRBV6-2/TRBV6-3 TGTGCCAGCAGTTACTCGATGGTGGCAACCGCTAACTATGGCTACACCTTC CASSYSMVATANYGYTF
few . TRBJ1-1 TRBV2 TGTGCCACCGATGTGTCCGGGACTAAAGCTTTCTTT CATDVSGTKAFF
few TRBD1 TRBJ1-2 TRBV2 TGTGCCAGCAGTGAGTGGGACAGGCTCGTGGGGGGCTACACCTTC CASSEWDRLVGGYTF
. . TRBJ1-2 TRBV28 TGTGCCAGCAATGGAGCACAGGGTCGCTATGGCTACACCTTC CASNGAQGRYGYTF
. . TRBJ1-2 TRBV24-1 TGTGCCACCAGTGATTCAGGGATTGGCTACACCTTC CATSDSGIGYTF
once . TRBJ2-5 TRBV5-1 TGCGCCAGCAGCACCCTCCCACTACAAGAGACCCAGTACTTC CASSTLPLQETQYF
. . TRBJ2-7 TRBV6-2/TRBV6-3 TGTGCCAGCAGTTACGGGCAGGGCGGGCAGTACTTC CASSYGQGGQYF
. TRBD1 TRBJ1-3 TRBV20-1 TGCAGTGCTAGTGGGTCACAGGGGGCGCGCACCATATATTTT CSASGSQGARTIYF
once . TRBJ1-1 TRBV2 TGTGCCAGCAGTGTCCAGGGCGCCTGGAGCACTGAAGCTTTCTTT CASSVQGAWSTEAFF